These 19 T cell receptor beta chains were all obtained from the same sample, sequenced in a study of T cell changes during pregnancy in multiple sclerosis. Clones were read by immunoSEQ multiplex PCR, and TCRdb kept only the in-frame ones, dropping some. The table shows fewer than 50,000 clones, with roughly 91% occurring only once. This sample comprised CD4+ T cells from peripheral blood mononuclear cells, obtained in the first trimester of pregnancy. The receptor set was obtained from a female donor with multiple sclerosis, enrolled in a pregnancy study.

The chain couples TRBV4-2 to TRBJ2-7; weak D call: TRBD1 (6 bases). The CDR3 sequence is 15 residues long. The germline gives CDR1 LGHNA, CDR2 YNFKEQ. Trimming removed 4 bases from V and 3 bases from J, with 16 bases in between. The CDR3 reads CASSRRLLTGYEQYF. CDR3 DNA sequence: TGTGCCAGCAGCCGGAGACTGTTGACAGGCTACGAGCAGTACTTC.

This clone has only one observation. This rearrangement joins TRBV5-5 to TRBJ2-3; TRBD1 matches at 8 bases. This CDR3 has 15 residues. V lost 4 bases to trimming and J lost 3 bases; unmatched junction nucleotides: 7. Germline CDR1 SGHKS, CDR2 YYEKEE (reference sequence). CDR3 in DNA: TGTGCCAGCAGCCAGGGCAGGGGGCGAACAGATACGCAGTATTTT. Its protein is CASSQGRGRTDTQYF. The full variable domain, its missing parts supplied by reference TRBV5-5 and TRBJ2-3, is DAGVTQSPTHLIKTRGQQVTLRCSPISGHKSVSWYQQVLGQGPQFIFQYYEKEERGRGNFPDRFSARQFPNYSSELNVNALLLGDSALYLCASSQGRGRTDTQYFGPGTRLTVL.

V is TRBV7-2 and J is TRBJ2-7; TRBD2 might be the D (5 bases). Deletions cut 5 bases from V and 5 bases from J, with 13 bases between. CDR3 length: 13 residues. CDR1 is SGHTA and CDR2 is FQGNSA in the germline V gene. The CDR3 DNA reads TGTGCCAGCAGCCCCCGGGGAATGGACGAGCAGTACTTC. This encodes CASSPRGMDEQYF.

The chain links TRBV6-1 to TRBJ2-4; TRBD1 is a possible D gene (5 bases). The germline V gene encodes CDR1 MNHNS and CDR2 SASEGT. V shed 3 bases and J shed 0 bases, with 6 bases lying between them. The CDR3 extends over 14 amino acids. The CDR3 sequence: CASSDGQAKNIQYF. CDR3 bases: TGTGCCAGCAGTGATGGACAAGCCAAAAACATTCAGTACTTC.

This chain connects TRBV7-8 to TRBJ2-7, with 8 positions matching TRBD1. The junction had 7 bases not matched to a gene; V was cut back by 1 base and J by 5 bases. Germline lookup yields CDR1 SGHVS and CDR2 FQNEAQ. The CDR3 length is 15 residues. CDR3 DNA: TGTGCCAGCAGCTTAGAGTTTGCAGGGGGCGACGAGCAGTACTTC. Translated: CASSLEFAGGDEQYF. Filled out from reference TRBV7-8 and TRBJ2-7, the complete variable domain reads GAGVSQSPRYKVAKRGQDVALRCDPISGHVSLFWYQQALGQGPEFLTYFQNEAQLDKSGLPSDRFFAERPEGSVSTLKIQRTQQEDSAVYLCASSLEFAGGDEQYFGPGTRLTVT.

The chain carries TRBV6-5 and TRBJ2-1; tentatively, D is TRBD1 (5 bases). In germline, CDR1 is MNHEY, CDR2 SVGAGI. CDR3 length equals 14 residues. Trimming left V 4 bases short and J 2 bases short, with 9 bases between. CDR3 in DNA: TGTGCCAGCAGTTTCCAGGGCACCTACAATGAGCAGTTCTTC. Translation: CASSFQGTYNEQFF.

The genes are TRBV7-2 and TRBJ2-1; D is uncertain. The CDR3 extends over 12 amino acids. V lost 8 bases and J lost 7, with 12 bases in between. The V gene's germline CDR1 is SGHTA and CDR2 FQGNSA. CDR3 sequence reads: CASPSAGNEQFF. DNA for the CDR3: TGTGCCAGCCCCTCTGCCGGTAATGAGCAGTTCTTC.

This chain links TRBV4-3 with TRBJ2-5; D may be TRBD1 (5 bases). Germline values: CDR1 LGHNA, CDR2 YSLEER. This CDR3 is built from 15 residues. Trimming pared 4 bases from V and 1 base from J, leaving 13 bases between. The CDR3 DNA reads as TGCGCCAGCAGCCTCTTATGGCAGGGCCAAGAGACCCAGTACTTC. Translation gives CASSLLWQGQETQYF.

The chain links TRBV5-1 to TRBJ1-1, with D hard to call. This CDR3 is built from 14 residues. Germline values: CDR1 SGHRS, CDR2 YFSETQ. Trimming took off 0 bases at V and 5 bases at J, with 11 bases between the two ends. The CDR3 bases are TGCGCCAGCAGCTTGGATCCGGGTAGGACTGAAGCTTTCTTT. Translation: CASSLDPGRTEAFF. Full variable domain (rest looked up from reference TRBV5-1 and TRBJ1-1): KAGVTQTPRYLIKTRGQQVTLSCSPISGHRSVSWYQQTPGQGLQFLFEYFSETQRNKGNFPGRFSGRQFSNSRSEMNVSTLELGDSALYLCASSLDPGRTEAFFGQGTRLTVV.

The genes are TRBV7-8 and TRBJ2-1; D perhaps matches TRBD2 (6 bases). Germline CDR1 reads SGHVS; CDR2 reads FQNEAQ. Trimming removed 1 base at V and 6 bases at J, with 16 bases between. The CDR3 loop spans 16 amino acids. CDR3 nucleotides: TGTGCCAGCAGCTTAGTGGTGCTGGGAGGCCGCAATGAGCAGTTCTTC. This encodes CASSLVVLGGRNEQFF.

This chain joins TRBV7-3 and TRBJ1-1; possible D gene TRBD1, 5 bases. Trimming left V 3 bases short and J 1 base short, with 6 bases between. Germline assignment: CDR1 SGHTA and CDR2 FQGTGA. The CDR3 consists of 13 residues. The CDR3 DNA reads TGTGCCAGCAGCTTTACAGGGAACACTGAAGCTTTCTTT. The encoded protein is CASSFTGNTEAFF.

CDR3 loop: CASSIPISGANVLTF. DNA of the CDR3: TGTGCCAGTAGTATTCCAATCTCTGGGGCCAACGTCCTGACTTTC. The rearrangement links TRBV19 to TRBJ2-6; D gene unclear. This CDR3 spans 15 amino acids. With 3 bases removed from V and 0 bases from J, the gap between germline ends came to 6 bases. CDR1 is LNHDA and CDR2 is SQIVND in the germline V gene (reference sequence).

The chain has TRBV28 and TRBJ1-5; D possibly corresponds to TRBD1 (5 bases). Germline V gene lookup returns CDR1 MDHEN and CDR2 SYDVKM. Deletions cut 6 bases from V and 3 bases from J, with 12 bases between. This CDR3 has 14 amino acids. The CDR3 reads CASRDSLFNQPQHF. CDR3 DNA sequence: TGTGCCAGCAGAGACAGTCTTTTCAATCAGCCCCAGCATTTT.

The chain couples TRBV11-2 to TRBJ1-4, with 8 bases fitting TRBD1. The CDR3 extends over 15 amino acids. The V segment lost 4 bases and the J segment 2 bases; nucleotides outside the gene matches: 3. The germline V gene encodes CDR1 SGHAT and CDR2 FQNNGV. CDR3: CASSYWTGTNEKLFF. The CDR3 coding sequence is TGTGCCAGCAGCTACTGGACAGGGACTAATGAAAAACTGTTTTTT.

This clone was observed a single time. The CDR3 spells CASSPSVAGGAEAFF. For the CDR3, the DNA is TGTGCCAGCTCACCATCTGTGGCGGGCGGGGCTGAAGCTTTCTTT. The V call is TRBV18, the J call TRBJ1-1, with D uncertain. The V gene lost 2 bases and the J gene lost 6 bases, with 16 bases spanning the gap. There are 15 residues in the CDR3. Looked up from germline, CDR1 is KGHSH and CDR2 is LQKENI.

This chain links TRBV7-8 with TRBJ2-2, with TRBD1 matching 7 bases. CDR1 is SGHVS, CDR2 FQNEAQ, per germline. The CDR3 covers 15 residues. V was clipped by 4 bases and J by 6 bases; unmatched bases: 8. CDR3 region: CASSSDRASAGELFF. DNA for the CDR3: TGTGCCAGCAGCTCCGACAGGGCCTCAGCCGGGGAGCTGTTTTTT.

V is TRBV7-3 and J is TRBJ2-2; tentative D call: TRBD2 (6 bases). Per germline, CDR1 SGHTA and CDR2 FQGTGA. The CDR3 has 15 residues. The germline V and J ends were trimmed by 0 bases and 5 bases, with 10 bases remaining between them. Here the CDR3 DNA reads TGTGCCAGCAGCTTAACTGGGACTTTGACCGGGGAGCTGTTTTTT. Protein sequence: CASSLTGTLTGELFF. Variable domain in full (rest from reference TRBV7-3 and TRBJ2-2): GAGVSQTPSNKVTEKGKYVELRCDPISGHTALYWYRQSLGQGPEFLIYFQGTGAADDSGLPNDRFFAVRPEGSVSTLKIQRTERGDSAVYLCASSLTGTLTGELFFGEGSRLTVL.

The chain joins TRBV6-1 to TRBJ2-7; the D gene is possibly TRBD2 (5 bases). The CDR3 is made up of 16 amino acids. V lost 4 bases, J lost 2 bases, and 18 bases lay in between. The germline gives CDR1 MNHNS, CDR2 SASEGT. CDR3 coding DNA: TGTGCCAGCAGTGCCCTATCGGGGAGTGGTACCTACGAGCAGTACTTC. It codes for CASSALSGSGTYEQYF.

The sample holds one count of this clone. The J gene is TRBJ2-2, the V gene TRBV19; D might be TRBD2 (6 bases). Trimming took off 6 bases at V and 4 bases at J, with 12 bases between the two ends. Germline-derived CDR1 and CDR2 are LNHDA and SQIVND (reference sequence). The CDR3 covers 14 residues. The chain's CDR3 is CASSPTSATGELFF. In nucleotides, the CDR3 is TGTGCCAGTAGCCCGACTAGTGCCACCGGGGAGCTGTTTTTT.